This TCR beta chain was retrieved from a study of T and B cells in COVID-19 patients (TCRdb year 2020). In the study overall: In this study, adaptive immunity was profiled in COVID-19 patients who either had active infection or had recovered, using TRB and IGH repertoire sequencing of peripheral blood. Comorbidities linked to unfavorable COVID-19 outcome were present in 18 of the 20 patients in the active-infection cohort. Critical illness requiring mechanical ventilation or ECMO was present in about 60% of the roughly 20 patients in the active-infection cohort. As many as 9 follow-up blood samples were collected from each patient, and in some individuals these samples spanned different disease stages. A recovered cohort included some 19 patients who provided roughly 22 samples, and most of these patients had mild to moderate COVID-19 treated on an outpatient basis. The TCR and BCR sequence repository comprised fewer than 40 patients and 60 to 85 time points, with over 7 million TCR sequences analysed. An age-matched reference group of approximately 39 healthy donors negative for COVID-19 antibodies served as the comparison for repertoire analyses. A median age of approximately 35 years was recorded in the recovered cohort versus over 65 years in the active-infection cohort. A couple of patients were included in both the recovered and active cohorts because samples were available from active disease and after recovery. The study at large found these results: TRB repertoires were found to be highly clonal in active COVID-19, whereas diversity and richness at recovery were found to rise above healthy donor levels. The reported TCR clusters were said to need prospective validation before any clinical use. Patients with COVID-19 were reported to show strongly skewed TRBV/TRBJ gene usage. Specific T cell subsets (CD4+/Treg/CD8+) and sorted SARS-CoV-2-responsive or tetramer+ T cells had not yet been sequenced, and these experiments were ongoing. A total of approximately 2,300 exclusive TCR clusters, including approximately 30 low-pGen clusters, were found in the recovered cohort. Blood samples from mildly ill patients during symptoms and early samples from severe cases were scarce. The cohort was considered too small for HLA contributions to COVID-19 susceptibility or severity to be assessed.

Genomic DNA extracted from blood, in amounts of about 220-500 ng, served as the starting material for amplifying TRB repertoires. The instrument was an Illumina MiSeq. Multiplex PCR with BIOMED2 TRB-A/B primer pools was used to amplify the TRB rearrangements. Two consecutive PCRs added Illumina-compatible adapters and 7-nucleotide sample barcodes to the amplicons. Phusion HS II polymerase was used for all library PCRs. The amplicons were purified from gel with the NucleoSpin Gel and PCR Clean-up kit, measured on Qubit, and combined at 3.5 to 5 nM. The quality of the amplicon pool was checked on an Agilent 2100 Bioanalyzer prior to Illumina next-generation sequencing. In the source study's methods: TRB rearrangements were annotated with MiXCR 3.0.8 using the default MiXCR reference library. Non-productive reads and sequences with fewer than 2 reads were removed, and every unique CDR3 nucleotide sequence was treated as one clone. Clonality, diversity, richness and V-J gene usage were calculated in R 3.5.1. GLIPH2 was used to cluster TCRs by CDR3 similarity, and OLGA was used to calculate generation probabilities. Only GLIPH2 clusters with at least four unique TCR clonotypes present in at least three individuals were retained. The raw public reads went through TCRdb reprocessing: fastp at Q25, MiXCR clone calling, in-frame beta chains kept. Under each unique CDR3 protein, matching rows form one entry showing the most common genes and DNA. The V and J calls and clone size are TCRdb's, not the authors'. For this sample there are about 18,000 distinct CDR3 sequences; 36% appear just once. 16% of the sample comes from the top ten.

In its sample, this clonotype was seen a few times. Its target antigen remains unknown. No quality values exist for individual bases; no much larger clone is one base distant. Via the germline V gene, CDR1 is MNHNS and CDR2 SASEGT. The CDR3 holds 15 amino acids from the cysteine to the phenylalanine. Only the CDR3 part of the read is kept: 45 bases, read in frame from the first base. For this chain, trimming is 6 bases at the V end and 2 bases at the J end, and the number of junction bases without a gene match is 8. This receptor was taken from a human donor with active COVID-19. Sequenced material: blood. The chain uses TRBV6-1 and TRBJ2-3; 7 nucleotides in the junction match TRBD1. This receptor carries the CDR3 CASSSRGQPTDTQYF. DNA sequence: TGTGCCAGCAGCTCCAGGGGACAGCCCACAGATACGCAGTATTTT.